This T cell receptor (beta chain) appears in the sequencing data of a study of response to subunit inactivated influenza vaccine. MiXCR, run by TCRdb on the RT-PCR reads, gives a single entry per CDR3 protein. The sample lists around 160,000 distinct CDR3 sequences, approximately 10% occurring once. This CDR3 has 13 amino acids. CDR1 and CDR2 from the germline V gene are DFQATT and SNEGSKA (reference sequence). Trimming cost V 1 base and J 7 bases; bases outside gene matches: 2. V usage is TRBV20-1 and J usage is TRBJ1-2; 11 bases agree with TRBD1. The sample consisted of non-naive T cells sorted from PBMCs, taken roughly 46 days after vaccination. The origin of this receptor is a man aged 45-65 years who received an inactivated influenza vaccine. The CDR3 DNA follows: TGCAGTGCTAGAGTCGGACAGGGGGCTGGCTACACCTTC. Translation gives CSARVGQGAGYTF.